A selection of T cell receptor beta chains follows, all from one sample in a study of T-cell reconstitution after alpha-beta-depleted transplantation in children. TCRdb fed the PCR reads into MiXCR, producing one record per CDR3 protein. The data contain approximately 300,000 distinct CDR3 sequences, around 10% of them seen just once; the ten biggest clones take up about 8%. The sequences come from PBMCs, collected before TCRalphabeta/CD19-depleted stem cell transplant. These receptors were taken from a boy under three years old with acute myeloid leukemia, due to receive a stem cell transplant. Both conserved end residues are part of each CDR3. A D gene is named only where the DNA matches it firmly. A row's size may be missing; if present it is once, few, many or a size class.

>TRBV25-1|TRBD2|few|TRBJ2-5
CASRAGAQETQYF
TGTGCCAGCAGGGCGGGAGCTCAAGAGACCCAGTACTTC
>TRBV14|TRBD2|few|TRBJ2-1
CASSQRLAGGFDEQFF
TGTGCCAGCAGCCAACGACTAGCGGGGGGGTTCGATGAGCAGTTCTTC
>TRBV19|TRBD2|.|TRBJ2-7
CASISVAGEQYF
TGTGCCAGTATTTCAGTAGCGGGAGAGCAGTACTTC
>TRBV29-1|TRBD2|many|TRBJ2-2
CSVERLAGGNTGELFF
TGCAGCGTTGAACGCTTAGCGGGAGGAAACACCGGGGAGCTGTTTTTT
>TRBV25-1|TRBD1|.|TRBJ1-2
CASSFRTGGPATYGYTF
TGTGCCAGCAGTTTCCGGACAGGGGGCCCGGCCACCTATGGCTACACCTTC
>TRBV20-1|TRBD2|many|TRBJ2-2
CSARVPGTRMAGELFF
TGCAGTGCTAGAGTCCCCGGGACTAGGATGGCCGGGGAGCTGTTTTTT
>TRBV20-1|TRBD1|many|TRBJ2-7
CSATLDRGYEQYF
TGCAGTGCTACTCTAGACAGGGGATACGAGCAGTACTTC
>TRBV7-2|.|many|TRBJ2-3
CASSLGTVTTDTQYF
TGTGCCAGCAGCTTAGGGACAGTGACCACAGATACGCAGTATTTT
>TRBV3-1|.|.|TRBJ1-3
CASSHTPDAGNTIYF
TGTGCCAGCAGCCACACCCCGGACGCGGGAAACACCATATATTTT
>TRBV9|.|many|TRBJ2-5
CASSVASGTETQYF
TGTGCCAGCAGCGTAGCTTCAGGGACGGAGACCCAGTACTTC
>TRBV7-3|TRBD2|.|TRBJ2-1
CASSSTSGRAGCNEQFF
TGTGCCAGCAGCTCGACTAGCGGGAGGGCCGGATGCAATGAGCAGTTCTTC
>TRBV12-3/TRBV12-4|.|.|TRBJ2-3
CASSQASAPDTQYF
TGTGCCAGCAGTCAGGCCAGCGCCCCAGATACGCAGTATTTT
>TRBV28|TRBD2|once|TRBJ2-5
CASSLCGLAGVKATRETQYF
TGTGCCAGCAGTTTATGTGGACTAGCGGGAGTTAAGGCAACAAGAGAGACCCAGTACTTC
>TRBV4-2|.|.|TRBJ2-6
CASSQGVPSGANVLTF
TGTGCCAGCAGCCAAGGGGTCCCCTCTGGGGCCAACGTCCTGACTTTC
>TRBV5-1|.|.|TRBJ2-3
CASSLWTDTQYF
TGCGCCAGCAGCTTGTGGACAGATACGCAGTATTTT
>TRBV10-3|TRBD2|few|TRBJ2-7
CAISEALAGPQMSYF
TGTGCCATCAGTGAGGCGCTAGCGGGGCCCCAAATGTCGTACTTC
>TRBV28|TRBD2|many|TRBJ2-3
CASSFTLAASDTQYF
TGTGCCAGCAGTTTTACTCTAGCGGCGTCAGATACGCAGTATTTT
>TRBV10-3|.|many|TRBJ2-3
CAISESKARGAGDTQYF
TGTGCCATCAGTGAGTCGAAGGCCCGGGGGGCAGGTGATACGCAGTATTTT
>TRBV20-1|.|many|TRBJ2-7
CSARDLLRGTGEQYF
TGCAGTGCTAGAGACCTACTAAGGGGAACGGGGGAGCAGTACTTC
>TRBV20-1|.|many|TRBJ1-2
CSARRREDYGYTF
TGCAGTGCTAGGAGACGGGAAGACTATGGCTACACCTTC
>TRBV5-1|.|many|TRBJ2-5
CASSAGHLGETQYF
TGCGCCAGCAGCGCGGGACACCTCGGGGAGACCCAGTACTTC
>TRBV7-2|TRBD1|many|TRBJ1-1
CASSFQGAEFAEAFF
TGTGCCAGCAGTTTTCAGGGGGCGGAGTTTGCTGAAGCTTTCTTT
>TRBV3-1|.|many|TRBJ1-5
CASSQDRLTGQQPQHF
TGTGCCAGCAGCCAAGATCGATTAACAGGGCAACAGCCCCAGCATTTT
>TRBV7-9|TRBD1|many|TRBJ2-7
CASSLGTGATYEQYF
TGTGCCAGCAGCTTAGGGACAGGGGCGACCTACGAGCAGTACTTC
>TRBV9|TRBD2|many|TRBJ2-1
CASSHASGGNNEQFF
TGTGCCAGCTCACACGCTAGCGGGGGAAACAATGAGCAGTTCTTC
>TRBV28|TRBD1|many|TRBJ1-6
CASSLSGQGRTECLHF
TGTGCCAGCAGTTTGTCCGGACAGGGAAGGACAGAGTGCCTCCACTTT
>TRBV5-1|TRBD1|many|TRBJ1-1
CASSTGQRNTEAFF
TGCGCCAGCAGCACGGGACAGCGGAACACTGAAGCTTTCTTT